A single sample gave rise to the 8 T cell receptor beta chains below, sequenced in a study of T cell responses to AZD1222 COVID-19 vaccine. The data were produced by immunoSEQ multiplex PCR, yet TCRdb's version contains in-frame clones alone and is incomplete. This repertoire shows around 26,000 clones, 88% found once; its top ten account for 2.5% to 3%. Sequencing was performed on peripheral blood, taken 28 days after the second AZD1222 dose. The receptors were gathered from an adult who received the AZD1222 COVID-19 vaccine.

The rearrangement links TRBV28 to TRBJ2-2, with D unclear. The CDR3 spans 15 residues. V lost 3 bases and J 4 bases, leaving 12 bases between the germline ends. Germline V gives CDR1 MDHEN, CDR2 SYDVKM. The CDR3 protein is CASSFYRSRTGELFF. DNA for the CDR3: TGTGCCAGCAGTTTTTATAGGTCTCGCACCGGGGAGCTGTTTTTT.

The CDR3 DNA follows: TGTGCCAGCAGCTCCGGACAGGGTGATGGTGGCTACACCTTC. As protein: CASSSGQGDGGYTF. This chain uses TRBV5-4 with TRBJ1-2; 8 nucleotides match TRBD1. This CDR3 region has 14 residues. CDR1 and CDR2 from the germline V gene are SGHNT and YYREEE (reference sequence). V shed 3 bases and J 7 bases; nucleotides not matched to a gene: 8.

This chain links TRBV27 with TRBJ2-7, with 8 bases that match TRBD2. V lost 3 bases to trimming and J lost 3 bases; unmatched junction nucleotides: 7. The germline CDR1 and CDR2 sequences are MNHEY and SMNVEV (reference sequence). The CDR3 sequence is 15 residues long. In DNA form, the CDR3 reads TGTGCCAGCAGTTTTAAACCGGGGGGGTACTACGAGCAGTACTTC. Encoded protein: CASSFKPGGYYEQYF.

V is TRBV4-3 and J is TRBJ2-2, with TRBD1 as a possible D gene (5 bases). V gave up 8 bases and J gave up 0 bases, with 10 bases separating them. Germline V gives CDR1 LGHNA, CDR2 YSLEER. This CDR3 is built from 14 residues. The CDR3 here is CASRTGPNTGELFF. The CDR3 DNA is TGCGCCAGCCGAACAGGACCGAACACCGGGGAGCTGTTTTTT.

The chain recombines TRBV19 with TRBJ2-2; D gene uncertain. V lost 2 bases to trimming and J lost 9 bases, with 13 bases between them. CDR1 and CDR2 from the germline V gene are LNHDA and SQIVND (reference sequence). The CDR3 is 14 residues long. The CDR3 loop reads CASSIRTTTRELFF. In nucleotides, the CDR3 is TGTGCCAGTAGTATAAGGACCACTACCCGGGAGCTGTTTTTT.

The chain carries TRBV10-2 and TRBJ2-7; tentative D call: TRBD2 (7 bases). V dropped 6 bases and J dropped 2 bases, with 17 bases sitting between them. CDR1 WSHSY and CDR2 SAAADI come from the germline V gene. The CDR3 has 15 residues. This CDR3 is CASRRGEGATYEQYF. The CDR3 DNA reads TGCGCCAGCAGGAGGGGGGAGGGTGCCACCTACGAGCAGTACTTC.

This sequence joins TRBV6-2 or TRBV6-3 and TRBJ1-2, with 9 bases that match TRBD1. In germline, CDR1 is MNHEY, CDR2 SVGEGT. The CDR3 is 15 residues long. The ends lost 6 bases at V and 6 bases at J; junction bases unmatched: 11. CDR3 region: CASSLTGTGINGYTF. The CDR3 DNA is TGTGCCAGCAGCCTAACCGGGACAGGGATCAATGGCTACACCTTC.

This rearrangement joins TRBV6-5 to TRBJ2-3; 10 bases agree with TRBD2. The germline V gene has CDR1 MNHEY and CDR2 SVGAGI. V lost 10 bases, J lost 0 bases, and 4 bases stayed unmatched. The CDR3 spans 14 residues. This CDR3 reads CATLAGASTDTQYF. The CDR3 nucleotides are TGTGCCACCCTAGCGGGGGCTAGCACAGATACGCAGTATTTT.